The sequence of this T cell receptor (beta chain) was determined in a study of shared clonotypes between healthy human individuals. Study-wide points: Across a handful of donors, naive CD4 shared around 5.4%, naive CD8 more than 3%, memory CD4 roughly 2.4%, memory CD8 0.4%.

In the case of this clone: The antigen is not known.

Libraries were prepared by immunoSEQ multiplex PCR; TCRdb keeps only in-frame clonotypes and omits some of them. The sample records roughly 2.4 million clones, about 94% being singletons. The sequenced material came from naive CD4+ T cells sorted from blood. As for subset: CD45RA+ positively selected. This clonotype was sampled from a man aged 18 to 30 in good health.

Here the CDR3 reads CASSSDSEAFF. The CDR3 nucleotides read TGTGCCAGCAGCTCGGACAGTGAAGCTTTCTTT. The J gene is TRBJ1-1, the V gene TRBV5-4, with TRBD1 as a possible D gene (6 bases). The ends were cut back, 3 bases at V and 7 bases at J, with 7 bases in the middle. CDR1 SGHNT and CDR2 YYREEE come from the germline V gene (reference sequence). The CDR3 loop spans 11 amino acids.